Included here is one T cell receptor beta chain sequence, with context. The germline CDR1 and CDR2 sequences are KGHSH and LQKENI. The CDR3 totals 14 residues. V trimming: 5 bases; J trimming: 7 bases; junction bases outside the gene matches: 7. These data originate in a study of control samples from healthy donors and cancer patients. The data were produced by immunoSEQ multiplex PCR, yet TCRdb's version contains in-frame clones alone and is incomplete. This sample yields fewer than 85,000 clones, of which 91% are seen a single time; 15% to 18% belongs to the top ten. The sequence came from a man aged 30 to 39 in good health. Input material: blood. The chain uses TRBV18 and TRBJ1-4; TRBD1 matches at 7 bases. The CDR3 bases are TGTGCCAGCTCAAGGAACCGGGACAGTGAAAAACTGTTTTTT. Its protein product is CASSRNRDSEKLFF.